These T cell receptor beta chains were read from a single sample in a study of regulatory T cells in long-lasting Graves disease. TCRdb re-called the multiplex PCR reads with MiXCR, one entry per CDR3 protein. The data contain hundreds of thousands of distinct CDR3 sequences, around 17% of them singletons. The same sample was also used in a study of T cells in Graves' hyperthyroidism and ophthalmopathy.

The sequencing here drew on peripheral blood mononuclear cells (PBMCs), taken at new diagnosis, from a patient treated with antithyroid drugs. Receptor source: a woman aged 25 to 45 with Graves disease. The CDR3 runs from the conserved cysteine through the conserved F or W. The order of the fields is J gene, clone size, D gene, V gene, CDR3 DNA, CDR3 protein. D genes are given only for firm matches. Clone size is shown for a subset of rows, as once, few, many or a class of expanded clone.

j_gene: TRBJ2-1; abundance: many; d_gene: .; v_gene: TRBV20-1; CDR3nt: TGCAGTGCTAGCTCGGAATCCTACAATGAGCAGTTCTTC; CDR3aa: CSASSESYNEQFF
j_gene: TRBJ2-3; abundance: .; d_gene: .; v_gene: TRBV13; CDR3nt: TGTGCCAGCAGCTTGGGGTCTTATACGCAGTATTTT; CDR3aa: CASSLGSYTQYF
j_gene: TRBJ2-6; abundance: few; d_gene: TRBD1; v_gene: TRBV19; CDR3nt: TGTGCCAGTAGCCGGATCGGACAGGGGCAAGGCTCTGGGGCCAACGTCCTGACTTTC; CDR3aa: CASSRIGQGQGSGANVLTF
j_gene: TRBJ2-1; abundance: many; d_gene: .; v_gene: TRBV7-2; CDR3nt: TGTGCCAGCACCCCCGGGACAAGTAGGGATAATGAGCAGTTCTTC; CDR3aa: CASTPGTSRDNEQFF
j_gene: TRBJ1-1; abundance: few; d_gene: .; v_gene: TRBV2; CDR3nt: TGTGCCAGCAGAAGAGTGGGGGAGAACACTGAAGCTTTCTTT; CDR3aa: CASRRVGENTEAFF
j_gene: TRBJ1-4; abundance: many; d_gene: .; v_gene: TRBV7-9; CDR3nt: TGTGCCAGCAGCCTCGGGTCTACAAGGTCTAATGAAAAACTGTTTTTT; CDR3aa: CASSLGSTRSNEKLFF
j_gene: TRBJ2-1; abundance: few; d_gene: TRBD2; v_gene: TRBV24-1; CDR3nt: TGTGCCACTAGCGGAATAGCGGGAGCGGGGGAGCAGTTCTTC; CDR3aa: CATSGIAGAGEQFF
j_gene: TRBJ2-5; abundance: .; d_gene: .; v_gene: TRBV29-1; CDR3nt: TGCAGCGTTTTTTTGTATGGAACATACCAAGAGACCCAGTACTTC; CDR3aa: CSVFLYGTYQETQYF
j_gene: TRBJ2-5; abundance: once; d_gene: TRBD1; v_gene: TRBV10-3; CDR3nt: TGTGCCACCGGACAGGGGAGTTGGGAGACCCAGTACTTC; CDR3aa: CATGQGSWETQYF
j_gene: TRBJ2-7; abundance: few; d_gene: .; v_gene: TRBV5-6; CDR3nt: TGTGCCAGCAGCTTGAGACGGACTCCCTACGAGCAGTACTTC; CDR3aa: CASSLRRTPYEQYF
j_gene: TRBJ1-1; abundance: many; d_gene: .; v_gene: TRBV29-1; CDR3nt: TGCAGCGTTGAAGACGGAGAGTGGAACACTGAAGCTTTCTTT; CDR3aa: CSVEDGEWNTEAFF
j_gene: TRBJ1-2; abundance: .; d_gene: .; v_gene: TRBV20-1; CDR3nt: TGCAGTGCTAGAGATCTGGAATACGGACTGTACTATGGCTACACCTTC; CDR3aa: CSARDLEYGLYYGYTF
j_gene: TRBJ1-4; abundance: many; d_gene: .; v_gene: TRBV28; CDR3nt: TGTGCCAGCAGAATCGCGGGACAAAGAGAAAAACTGTTTTTT; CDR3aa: CASRIAGQREKLFF
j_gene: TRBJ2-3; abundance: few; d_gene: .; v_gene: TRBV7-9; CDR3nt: TGTGCCAGCAGCACCCGACAGGAGGATACGCAGTATTTT; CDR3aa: CASSTRQEDTQYF
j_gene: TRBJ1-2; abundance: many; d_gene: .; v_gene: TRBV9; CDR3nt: TGTGCCAGCAGCGCCCAGATCCAAGGTGACGGCTACACCTTC; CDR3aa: CASSAQIQGDGYTF
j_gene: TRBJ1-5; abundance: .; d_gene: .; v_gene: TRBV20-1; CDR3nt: TGCAGTGCTAGAGTGGAAAACAATCAGCCCCAGCATTTT; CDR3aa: CSARVENNQPQHF
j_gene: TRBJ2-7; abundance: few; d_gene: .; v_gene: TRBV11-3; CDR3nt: TGTGCCAGCAGCCCCCCCTTACCGGGGTTTCTTTCCTACGAGCAGTACTTC; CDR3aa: CASSPPLPGFLSYEQYF
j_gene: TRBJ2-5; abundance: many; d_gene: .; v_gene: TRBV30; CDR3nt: TGTGCCTGGAGTGTTGCGGGATCAGGGACCCAGTACTTC; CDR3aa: CAWSVAGSGTQYF
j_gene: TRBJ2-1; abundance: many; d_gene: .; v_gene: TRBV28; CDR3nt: TGTGCCAGCAGCCGAAGACTAGTTTCCTACAATGAGCAGTTCTTC; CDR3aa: CASSRRLVSYNEQFF
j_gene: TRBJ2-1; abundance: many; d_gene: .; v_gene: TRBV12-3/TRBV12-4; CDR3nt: TGTGCCAGCAGTTCCCCCCGCGGGGACAACAATGAGCAGTTCTTC; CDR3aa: CASSSPRGDNNEQFF
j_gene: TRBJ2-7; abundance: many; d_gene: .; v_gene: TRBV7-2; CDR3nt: TGTGCCAGCAGCTTGTCCGGACTCAGCTCCTACGAGCAGTACTTC; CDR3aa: CASSLSGLSSYEQYF
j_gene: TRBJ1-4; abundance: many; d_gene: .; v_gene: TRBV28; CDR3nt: TGTGCCAGCAGCCCAGGTGGGGGGGATGAAAAACTGTTTTTT; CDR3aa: CASSPGGGDEKLFF
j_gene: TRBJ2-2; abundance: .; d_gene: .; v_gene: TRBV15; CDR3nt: TGTGCCACCAGCAGAGAGGGCGCCGGACGGAACACCGGGGAGCTGTTTTTT; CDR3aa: CATSREGAGRNTGELFF
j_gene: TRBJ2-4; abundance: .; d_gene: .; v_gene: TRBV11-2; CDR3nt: TGTGCCAGCAGCCCCGGACAGTGGCAAACTCCCACCAAAAACATTCAGTACTTC; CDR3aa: CASSPGQWQTPTKNIQYF
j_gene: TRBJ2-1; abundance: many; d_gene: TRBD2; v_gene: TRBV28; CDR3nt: TGTGCCAGCCTTTTAGCGGGGCCTAACAATGAGCAGTTCTTC; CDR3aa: CASLLAGPNNEQFF
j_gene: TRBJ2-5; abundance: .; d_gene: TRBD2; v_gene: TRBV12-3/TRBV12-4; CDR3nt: TGTGCCAGCAGTTCGGGACTAGCGGGAGAGGCGTCAGAGGAGACCCAGTACTTC; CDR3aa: CASSSGLAGEASEETQYF
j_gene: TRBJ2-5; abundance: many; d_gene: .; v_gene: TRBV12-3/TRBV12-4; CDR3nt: TGTGCCAGCAGTTTTTGGATTGAGACCCAGTACTTC; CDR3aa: CASSFWIETQYF
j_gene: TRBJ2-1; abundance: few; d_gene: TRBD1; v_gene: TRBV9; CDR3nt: TGTGCCAGCAGCAAGAGTTCAACAGGGGGCGTTAAGCAGTTCTTC; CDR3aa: CASSKSSTGGVKQFF
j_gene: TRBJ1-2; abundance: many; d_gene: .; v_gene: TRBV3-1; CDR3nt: TGTGCCAGCAGCCGATCGGGAGGGACGGATGGCTACACCTTC; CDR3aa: CASSRSGGTDGYTF
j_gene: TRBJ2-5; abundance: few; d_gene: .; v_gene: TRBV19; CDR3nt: TGTGCCAGTAGTACCGTCGGGACCGGCGGGGAGACCCAGTACTTC; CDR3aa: CASSTVGTGGETQYF
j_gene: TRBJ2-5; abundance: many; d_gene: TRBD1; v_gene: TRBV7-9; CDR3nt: TGTGCCAGCAGCACCCGGACAGGAGATGGGACCCAGTACTTC; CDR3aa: CASSTRTGDGTQYF
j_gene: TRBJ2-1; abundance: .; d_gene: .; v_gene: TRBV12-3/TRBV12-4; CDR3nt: TGTGCCAGCAGTAGAAGACGACAGCCCAACCACAATGAGCAGTTCTTC; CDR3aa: CASSRRRQPNHNEQFF
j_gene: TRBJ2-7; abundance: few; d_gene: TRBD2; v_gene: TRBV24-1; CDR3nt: TGTGCCACCAGTGATCCCGGGACTAGTACCGACGAGCAGTACTTC; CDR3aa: CATSDPGTSTDEQYF
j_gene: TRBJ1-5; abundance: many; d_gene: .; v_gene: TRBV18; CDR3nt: TGTGCCAGCAGCCCAGCTAGCAATCAGCCCCAGCATTTT; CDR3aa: CASSPASNQPQHF
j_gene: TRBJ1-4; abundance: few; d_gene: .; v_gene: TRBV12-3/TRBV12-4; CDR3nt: TGTGCCAGCAGAGGTAGGGCAGCAGCAACTAATGAAAAACTGTTTTTT; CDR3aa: CASRGRAAATNEKLFF
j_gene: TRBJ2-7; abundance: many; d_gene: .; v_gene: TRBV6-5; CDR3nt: TGTGCCAGCAGTTACTCGACCACAGGGCCCTACGAGCAGTACTTC; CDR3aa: CASSYSTTGPYEQYF
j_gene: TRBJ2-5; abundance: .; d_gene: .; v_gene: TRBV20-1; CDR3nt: TGCAGTGCTAGAGGGGCAGGCAGGGAGACCCAGTACTTC; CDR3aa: CSARGAGRETQYF
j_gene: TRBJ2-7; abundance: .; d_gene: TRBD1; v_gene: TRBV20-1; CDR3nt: TGCAGTGCTAGCCGGGACAGGGACTACGAGCAGTACTTC; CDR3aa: CSASRDRDYEQYF
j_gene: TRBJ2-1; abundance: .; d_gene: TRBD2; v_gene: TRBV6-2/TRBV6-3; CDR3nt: TGTGCCAGCAGTCTAGCGGGGGGCAGAGATGAGCAGTTCTTC; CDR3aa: CASSLAGGRDEQFF
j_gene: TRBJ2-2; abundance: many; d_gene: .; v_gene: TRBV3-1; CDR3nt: TGTGCCAGCAGCCAAGATTACTCGACCGGGGAGCTGTTTTTT; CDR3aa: CASSQDYSTGELFF